Listed below are T cell receptor beta chains from one sample, sequenced in a study of blood T cells in healthy people across ages. TCRdb itself ran the 5' RACE reads through MiXCR, one entry per CDR3 protein. The sample has 850,000 to 1,000,000 distinct CDR3 sequences, about 44% seen once. Sequencing input: blood. The receptors shown here come from a man aged 30 to 39 in good health. Both conserved end residues are part of each CDR3. D genes are given only for firm matches. The size field is filled for only some rows; it gives once, few, many or a size class.

-,TRBD1,TRBJ2-3,TRBV9,CASSRTGDPDTQYF,TGTGCCAGCAGCAGGACAGGGGACCCAGATACGCAGTATTTT
few,-,TRBJ2-1,TRBV4-1,CASSQEVLAQQTNEQFF,TGCGCCAGCAGCCAAGAGGTCCTCGCGCAGCAAACCAATGAGCAGTTCTTC
few,-,TRBJ1-2,TRBV6-5,CASRDGALGIFGGYTF,TGTGCCAGCAGAGACGGGGCACTAGGGATTTTCGGTGGCTACACCTTC
-,TRBD2,TRBJ2-7,TRBV5-1,CASSWTSGDYEQYF,TGCGCCAGCAGCTGGACTAGCGGGGACTACGAGCAGTACTTC
few,TRBD2,TRBJ2-1,TRBV29-1,CSVEIAGNEQFF,TGCAGCGTTGAAATAGCGGGGAATGAGCAGTTCTTC
once,-,TRBJ1-3,TRBV20-1,CSARRQTGNTIYF,TGCAGTGCTAGGCGACAAACTGGAAACACCATATATTTT
-,-,TRBJ2-3,TRBV7-2,CASSLKKAEGSYF,TGTGCCAGCAGCTTAAAGAAGGCGGAGGGATCGTATTTT
few,-,TRBJ1-1,TRBV20-1,CSASPTNTEAFF,TGCAGTGCTAGCCCCACGAACACTGAAGCTTTCTTT
few,TRBD1,TRBJ2-4,TRBV7-2,CASSPRDRAKNIQYF,TGTGCCAGTAGCCCCCGGGACAGGGCCAAAAACATTCAGTACTTC
many,-,TRBJ2-7,TRBV7-9,CASSLTDGSYEQYF,TGTGCCAGCAGCCTGACGGACGGCTCCTACGAGCAGTACTTC
-,-,TRBJ2-7,TRBV27,CASSLGPGMNSYEQYF,TGTGCCAGCAGTTTAGGTCCCGGGATGAACTCCTACGAGCAGTACTTC
-,-,TRBJ1-1,TRBV7-9,CASSLGQDRGAFF,TGTGCCAGCAGCTTAGGACAGGACCGGGGAGCTTTCTTT
few,-,TRBJ1-5,TRBV28,CASSLAGEVDQPQHF,TGTGCCAGCAGTTTGGCAGGGGAGGTAGATCAGCCCCAGCATTTT
many,-,TRBJ2-7,TRBV11-2,CASRLGRISSYEQYF,TGTGCCAGCCGACTAGGACGGATAAGCTCCTACGAGCAGTACTTC
-,-,TRBJ1-2,TRBV14,CASSLGPAAGYTF,TGTGCCAGCAGCTTGGGACCTGCGGCTGGCTACACCTTC
few,TRBD2,TRBJ2-3,TRBV20-1,CSASMASGGMRDTQYF,TGCAGTGCTAGTATGGCTAGCGGGGGAATGAGGGATACGCAGTATTTT
-,-,TRBJ1-2,TRBV6-2/TRBV6-3,CASNPDSLSNYGYTF,TGTGCCAGCAATCCGGACAGTCTTTCTAACTATGGCTACACCTTC
-,-,TRBJ2-3,TRBV6-5,CASSHPLDSTDTQYF,TGTGCCAGCAGCCACCCGCTAGACAGCACAGATACGCAGTATTTT
-,-,TRBJ2-1,TRBV7-2,CASSLDVGGSYNEQFF,TGTGCCAGCAGCTTAGATGTCGGGGGCTCCTACAATGAGCAGTTCTTC
few,-,TRBJ2-7,TRBV5-6,CARASYEQYF,TGTGCCCGAGCGAGCTACGAGCAGTACTTC
few,-,TRBJ1-2,TRBV6-2/TRBV6-3,CASSYSSVFYGYTF,TGTGCCAGCAGTTACTCCTCGGTTTTCTATGGCTACACCTTC
-,TRBD2,TRBJ2-5,TRBV6-5,CASSPGLAGGHAYF,TGTGCCAGCAGTCCGGGACTAGCGGGGGGGCATGCGTACTTC
-,-,TRBJ2-7,TRBV25-1,CASSPLMGLSSYEQYF,TGTGCCAGCAGTCCCCTGATGGGGCTGAGCTCCTACGAGCAGTACTTC
few,-,TRBJ2-4,TRBV7-3,CASSLIDGVNNIQYF,TGTGCCAGCAGCTTAATTGACGGGGTAAATAACATTCAGTACTTC
-,-,TRBJ2-5,TRBV4-1,CASSQEPQGYSETQNF,TGCGCCAGCAGCCAAGAACCCCAGGGGTACTCGGAGACCCAGAACTTC
-,TRBD1,TRBJ1-1,TRBV4-3,CASSQDRGGTEAFF,TGTGCCAGCAGCCAGGACAGGGGAGGAACTGAAGCTTTCTTT
-,-,TRBJ2-1,TRBV3-1,CASSRMPRDNEQFF,TGTGCCAGCAGCCGAATGCCACGGGACAATGAGCAGTTCTTC
-,TRBD1,TRBJ1-5,TRBV12-3/TRBV12-4,CASSPGQSYSNQPQHF,TGTGCCAGCAGTCCGGGACAGAGTTATAGCAATCAGCCCCAGCATTTT
-,-,TRBJ1-5,TRBV12-3/TRBV12-4,CASSWSGAGNQPQHF,TGTGCCAGCAGTTGGAGTGGTGCGGGCAATCAGCCCCAGCATTTT
-,-,TRBJ2-1,TRBV10-3,CAISCQGYNEQFF,TGTGCCATCAGTTGCCAGGGTTACAATGAGCAGTTCTTC
-,-,TRBJ2-1,TRBV6-2/TRBV6-3,CASSYYGGQFF,TGTGCCAGCAGTTACTACGGAGGGCAGTTCTTC
few,-,TRBJ2-5,TRBV7-9,CASSLEGRPQETQYF,TGTGCCAGCAGCTTAGAGGGTAGACCCCAAGAGACCCAGTACTTC
-,TRBD1,TRBJ2-1,TRBV29-1,CSVRDRGRNEQFF,TGCAGCGTCCGGGACAGGGGGAGAAATGAGCAGTTCTTC